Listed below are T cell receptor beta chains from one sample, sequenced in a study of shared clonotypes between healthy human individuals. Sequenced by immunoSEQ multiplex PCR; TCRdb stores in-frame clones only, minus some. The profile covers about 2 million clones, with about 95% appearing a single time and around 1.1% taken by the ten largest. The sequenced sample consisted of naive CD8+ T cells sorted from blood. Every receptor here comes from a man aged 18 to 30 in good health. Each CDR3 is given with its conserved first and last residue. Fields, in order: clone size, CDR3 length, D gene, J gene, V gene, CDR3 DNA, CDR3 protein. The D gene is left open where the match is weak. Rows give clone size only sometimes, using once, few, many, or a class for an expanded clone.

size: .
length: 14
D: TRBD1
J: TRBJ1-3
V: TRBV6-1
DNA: TGTGCCAGCAAGGGACAGGTTCTTGGAAACACCATATATTTT
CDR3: CASKGQVLGNTIYF

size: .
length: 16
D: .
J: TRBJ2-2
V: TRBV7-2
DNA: TGTGCCAGCAGGTTGACAGGAAAGGGGTACACCGGGGAGCTGTTTTTT
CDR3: CASRLTGKGYTGELFF

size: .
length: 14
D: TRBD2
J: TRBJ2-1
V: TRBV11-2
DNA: TGTGCCAGCAGCTTGATGACTAGCGGGATTGAGCAGTTCTTC
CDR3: CASSLMTSGIEQFF

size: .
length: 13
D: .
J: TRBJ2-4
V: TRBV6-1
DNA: TGTGCCAGTCTAAACAGTAGGGGAAACATTCAGTACTTC
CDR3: CASLNSRGNIQYF

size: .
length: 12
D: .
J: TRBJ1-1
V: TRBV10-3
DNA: TGTGCCATCAGTGAGGGGCGCACTGAAGCTTTCTTT
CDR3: CAISEGRTEAFF

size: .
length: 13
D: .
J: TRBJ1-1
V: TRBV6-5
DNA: TGTGCCAGCAGTTACGGAAGTATCGCTGAAGCTTTCTTT
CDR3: CASSYGSIAEAFF

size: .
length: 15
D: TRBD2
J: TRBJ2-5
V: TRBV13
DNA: TGTGCCAGCAGCCCCTTAGGGGAGGGCCAAGAGACCCAGTACTTC
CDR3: CASSPLGEGQETQYF

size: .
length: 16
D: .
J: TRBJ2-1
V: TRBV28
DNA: TGTGCCAGCAGTTTATACGGGGGGCCCCCTAACAATGAGCAGTTCTTC
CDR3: CASSLYGGPPNNEQFF

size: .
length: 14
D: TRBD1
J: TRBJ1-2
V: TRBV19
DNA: TGTGCCAGTAGTGCCGGGACAGGGGACTATGGCTACACCTTC
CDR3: CASSAGTGDYGYTF

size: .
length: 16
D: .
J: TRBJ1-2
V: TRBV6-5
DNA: TGTGCCAGCAGTTACTCTAGCGGGGCAGTAGACTATGGCTACACCTTC
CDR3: CASSYSSGAVDYGYTF

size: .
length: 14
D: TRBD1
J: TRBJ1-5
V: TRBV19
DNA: TGTGCCAGTAGCCCCGGGACAGGATATCAGCCCCAGCATTTT
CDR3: CASSPGTGYQPQHF

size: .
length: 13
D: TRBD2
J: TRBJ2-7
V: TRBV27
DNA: TGTGCCAGCAGTATAGGACTAGGCTACGAGCAGTACTTC
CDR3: CASSIGLGYEQYF

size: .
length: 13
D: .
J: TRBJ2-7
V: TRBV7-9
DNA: TGTGCCAGCAGCTTTGGCATTTCTTACGAGCAGTACTTC
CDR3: CASSFGISYEQYF

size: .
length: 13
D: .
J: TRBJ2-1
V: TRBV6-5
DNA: TGTGCCAGCAGTGAGAGACCCTACAATGAGCAGTTCTTC
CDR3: CASSERPYNEQFF

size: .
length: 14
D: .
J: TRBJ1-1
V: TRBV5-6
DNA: TGTGCCAGCACCATGGGGACCGATAACACTGAAGCTTTCTTT
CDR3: CASTMGTDNTEAFF

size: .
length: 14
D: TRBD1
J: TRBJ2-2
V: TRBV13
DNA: TGTGCCAGCAGCTTAACAGGGGCCCCCGGGGAGCTGTTTTTT
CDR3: CASSLTGAPGELFF

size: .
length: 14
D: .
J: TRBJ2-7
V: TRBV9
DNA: TGTGCCAGCAGCGTAGGGGTTGGGGTCTACGAGCAGTACTTC
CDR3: CASSVGVGVYEQYF

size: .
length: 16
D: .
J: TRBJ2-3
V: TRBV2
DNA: TGTGCCAGCAGTGAAGTATTAGGGGGGTCCACAGATACGCAGTATTTT
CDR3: CASSEVLGGSTDTQYF

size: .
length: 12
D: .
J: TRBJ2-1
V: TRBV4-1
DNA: TGCGCCAGCAGCCCTGAAGGGTATGAGCAGTTCTTC
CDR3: CASSPEGYEQFF

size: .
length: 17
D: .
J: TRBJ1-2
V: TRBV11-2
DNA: TGTGCCAGCAGCTGGCCCCCTGGTCAGACTGCTAACTATGGCTACACCTTC
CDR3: CASSWPPGQTANYGYTF

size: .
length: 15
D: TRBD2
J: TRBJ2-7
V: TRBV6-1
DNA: TGTGCCAGCAGTGAATCAGGACTAGCGGCTTATGAGCAGTACTTC
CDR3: CASSESGLAAYEQYF

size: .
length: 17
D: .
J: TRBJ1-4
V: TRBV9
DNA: TGTGCCAGCAGCGTAGCTCCGGCGGGCGCCGACGATGAAAAACTGTTTTTT
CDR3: CASSVAPAGADDEKLFF

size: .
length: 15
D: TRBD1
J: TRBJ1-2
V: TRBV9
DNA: TGTGCCAGCAGCGTCCTCGGACAGGGAGACTATGGCTACACCTTC
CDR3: CASSVLGQGDYGYTF

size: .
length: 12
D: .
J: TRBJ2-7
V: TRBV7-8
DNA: TGTGCCAGCAGCTTAGGGGATTCCGAGCAGTACTTC
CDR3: CASSLGDSEQYF

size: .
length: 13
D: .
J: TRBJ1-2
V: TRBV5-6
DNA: TGTGCCAGCAGCTTGGGGACGGTCTATGGCTACACCTTC
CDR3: CASSLGTVYGYTF

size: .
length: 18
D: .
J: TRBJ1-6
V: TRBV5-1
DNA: TGCGCCAGCAGCTTGGGTGACAGAACAATGGTATGGGACTCACCCCTCCACTTT
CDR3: CASSLGDRTMVWDSPLHF

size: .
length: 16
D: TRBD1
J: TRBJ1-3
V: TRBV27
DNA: TGTGCCAGCAGTCCAAGCCAGGGGGCTTATGGAAACACCATATATTTT
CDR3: CASSPSQGAYGNTIYF

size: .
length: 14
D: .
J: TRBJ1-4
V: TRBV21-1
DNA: TGTGCCAGCTGCGGCAGTGCAACTAATGAAAAACTGTTTTTT
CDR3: CASCGSATNEKLFF

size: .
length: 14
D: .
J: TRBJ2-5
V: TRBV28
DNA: TGTGCCAGCAGTTTACTATACGGGGGTGAGACCCAGTACTTC
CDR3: CASSLLYGGETQYF

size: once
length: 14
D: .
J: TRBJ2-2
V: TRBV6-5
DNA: TGTGCCAGCAGTCTAACAGAGATCACCGGGGAGCTGTTTTTT
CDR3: CASSLTEITGELFF

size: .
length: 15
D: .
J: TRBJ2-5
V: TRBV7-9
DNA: TGTGCCAGCAGTTCCTCACGGGAGTTACGAGGGACCCAGTACTTC
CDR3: CASSSSRELRGTQYF

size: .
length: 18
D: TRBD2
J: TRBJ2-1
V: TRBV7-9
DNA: TGTGCCAGCAGCCTCCAGGTGGTAGCGGGGGGCCCCTACAATGAGCAGTTCTTC
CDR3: CASSLQVVAGGPYNEQFF

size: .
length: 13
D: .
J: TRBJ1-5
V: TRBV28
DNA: TGTGCCAGCAGCCCCCTTGACGGGCAGCCCCAGCATTTT
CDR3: CASSPLDGQPQHF

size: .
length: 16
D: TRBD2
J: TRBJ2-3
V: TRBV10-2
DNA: TGCGCCAGCTATTCCGAAGCGGGGGGGGACACAGATACGCAGTATTTT
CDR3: CASYSEAGGDTDTQYF

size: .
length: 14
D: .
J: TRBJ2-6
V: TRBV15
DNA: TGTGCCACCAGCAGCAACTCTGGGGCCAACGTCCTGACTTTC
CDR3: CATSSNSGANVLTF

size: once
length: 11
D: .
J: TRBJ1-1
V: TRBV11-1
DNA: TGTGCCAGCAGCTTCGGAGGGAATGCTTTCTTT
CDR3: CASSFGGNAFF

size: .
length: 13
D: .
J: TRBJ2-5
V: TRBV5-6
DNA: TGTGCCAGCAGCCCGTCATCCCAAGAGACCCAGTACTTC
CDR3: CASSPSSQETQYF